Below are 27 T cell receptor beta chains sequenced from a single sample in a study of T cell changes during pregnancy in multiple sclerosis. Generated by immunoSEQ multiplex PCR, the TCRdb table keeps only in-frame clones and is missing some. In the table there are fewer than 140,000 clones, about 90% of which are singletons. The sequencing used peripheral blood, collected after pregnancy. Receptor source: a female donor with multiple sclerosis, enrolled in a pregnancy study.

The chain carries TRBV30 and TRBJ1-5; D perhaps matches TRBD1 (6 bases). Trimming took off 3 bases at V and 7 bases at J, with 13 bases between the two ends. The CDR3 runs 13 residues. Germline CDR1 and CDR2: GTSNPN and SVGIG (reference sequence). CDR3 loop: CAWSGQTVQPQHF. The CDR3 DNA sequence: TGTGCCTGGAGCGGACAGACTGTACAGCCCCAGCATTTT. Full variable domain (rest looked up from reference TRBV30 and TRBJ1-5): SQTIHQWPATLVQPVGSPLSLECTVEGTSNPNLYWYRQAAGRGLQLLFYSVGIGQISSEVPQNLSASRPQDRQFILSSKKLLLSDSGFYLCAWSGQTVQPQHFGDGTRLSIL.

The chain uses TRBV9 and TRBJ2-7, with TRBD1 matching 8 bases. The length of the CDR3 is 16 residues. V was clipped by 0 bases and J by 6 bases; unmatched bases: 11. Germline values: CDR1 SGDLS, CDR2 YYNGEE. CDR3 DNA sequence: TGTGCCAGCAGCGTAGGGGTAGCGACAGGGGTACCCGAGCAGTACTTC. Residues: CASSVGVATGVPEQYF.

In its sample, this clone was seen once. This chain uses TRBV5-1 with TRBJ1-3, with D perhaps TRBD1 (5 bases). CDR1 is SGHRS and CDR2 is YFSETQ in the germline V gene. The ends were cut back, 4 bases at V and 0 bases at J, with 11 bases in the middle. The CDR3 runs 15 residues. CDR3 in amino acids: CASSGTGASGNTIYF. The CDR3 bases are TGCGCCAGCAGCGGCACAGGTGCCTCTGGAAACACCATATATTTT.

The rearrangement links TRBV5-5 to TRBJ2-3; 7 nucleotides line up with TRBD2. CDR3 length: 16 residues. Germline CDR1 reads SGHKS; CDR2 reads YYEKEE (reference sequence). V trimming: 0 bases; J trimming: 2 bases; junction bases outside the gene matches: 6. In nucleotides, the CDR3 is TGTGCCAGCAGCTTGGGGTGGGGGGGAACCACAGATACGCAGTATTTT. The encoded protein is CASSLGWGGTTDTQYF. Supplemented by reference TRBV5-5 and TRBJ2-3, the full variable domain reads DAGVTQSPTHLIKTRGQQVTLRCSPISGHKSVSWYQQVLGQGPQFIFQYYEKEERGRGNFPDRFSARQFPNYSSELNVNALLLGDSALYLCASSLGWGGTTDTQYFGPGTRLTVL.

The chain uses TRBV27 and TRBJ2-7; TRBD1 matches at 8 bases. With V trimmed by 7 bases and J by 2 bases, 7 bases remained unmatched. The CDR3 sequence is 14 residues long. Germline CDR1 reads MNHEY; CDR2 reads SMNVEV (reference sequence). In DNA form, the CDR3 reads TGTGCCAGCAAAAGGACAGGGTTGACCTACGAGCAGTACTTC. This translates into CASKRTGLTYEQYF.

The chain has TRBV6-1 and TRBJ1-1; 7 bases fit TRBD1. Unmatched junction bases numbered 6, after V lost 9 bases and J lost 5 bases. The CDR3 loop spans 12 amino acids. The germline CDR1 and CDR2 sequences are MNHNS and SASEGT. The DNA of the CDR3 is TGTGCCAGTTCTAAGGGGGCAACTGAAGCTTTCTTT. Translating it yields CASSKGATEAFF.

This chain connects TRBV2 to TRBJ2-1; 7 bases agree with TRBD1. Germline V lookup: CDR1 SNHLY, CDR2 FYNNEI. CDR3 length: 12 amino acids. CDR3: CAGQRRLNEQFF. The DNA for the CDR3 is TGTGCGGGACAGAGACGTTTGAATGAGCAGTTCTTC. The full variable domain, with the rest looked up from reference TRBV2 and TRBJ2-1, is EPEVTQTPSHQVTQMGQEVILRCVPISNHLYFYWYRQILGQKVEFLVSFYNNEISEKSEIFDDQFSVERPDGSNFTLKIRSTKLEDSAMYFCAGQRRLNEQFFGPGTRLTVL.

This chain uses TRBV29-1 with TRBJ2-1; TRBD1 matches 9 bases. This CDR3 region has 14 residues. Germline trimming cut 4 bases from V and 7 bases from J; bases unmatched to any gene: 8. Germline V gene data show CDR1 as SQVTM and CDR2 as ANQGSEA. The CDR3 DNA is TGCAGCGTTGCCGGGACAGGGACTCAGAATGAGCAGTTCTTC. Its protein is CSVAGTGTQNEQFF.

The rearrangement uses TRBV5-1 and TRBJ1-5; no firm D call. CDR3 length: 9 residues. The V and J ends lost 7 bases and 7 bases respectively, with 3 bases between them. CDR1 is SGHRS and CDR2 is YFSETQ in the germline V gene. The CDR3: CASQQPQHF. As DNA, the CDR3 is TGCGCCAGCCAACAGCCCCAGCATTTT.

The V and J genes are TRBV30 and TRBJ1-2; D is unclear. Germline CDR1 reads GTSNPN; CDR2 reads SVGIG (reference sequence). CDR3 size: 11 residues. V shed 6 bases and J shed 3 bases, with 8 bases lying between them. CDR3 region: CACHGDYGYTF. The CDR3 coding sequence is TGTGCCTGCCACGGTGACTATGGCTACACCTTC.

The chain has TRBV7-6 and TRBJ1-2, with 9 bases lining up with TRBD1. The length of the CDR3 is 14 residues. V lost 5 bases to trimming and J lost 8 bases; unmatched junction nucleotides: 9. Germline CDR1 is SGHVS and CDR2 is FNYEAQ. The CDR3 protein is CASSLGQGGRGYTF. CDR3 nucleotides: TGTGCCAGCAGCCTGGGACAGGGTGGACGAGGCTACACCTTC.

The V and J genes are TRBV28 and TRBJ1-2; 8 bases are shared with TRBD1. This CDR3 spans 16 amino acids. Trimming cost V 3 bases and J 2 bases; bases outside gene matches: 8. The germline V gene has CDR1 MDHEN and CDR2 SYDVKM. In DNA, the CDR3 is TGTGCCAGCAGTTTCGGGACAGGTAGCCCCAACTATGGCTACACCTTC. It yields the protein CASSFGTGSPNYGYTF.

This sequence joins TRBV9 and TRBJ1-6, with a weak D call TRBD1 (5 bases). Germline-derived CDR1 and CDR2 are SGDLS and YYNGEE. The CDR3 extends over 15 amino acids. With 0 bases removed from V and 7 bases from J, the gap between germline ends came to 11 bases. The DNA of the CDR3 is TGTGCCAGCAGCGTAGATGACAGAGAGAATTCACCCCTCCACTTT. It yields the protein CASSVDDRENSPLHF.

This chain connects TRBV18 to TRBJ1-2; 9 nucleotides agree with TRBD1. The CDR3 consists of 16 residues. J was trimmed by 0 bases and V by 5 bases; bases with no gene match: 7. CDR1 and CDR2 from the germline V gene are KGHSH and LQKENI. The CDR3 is CASSSGQGTSNYGYTF. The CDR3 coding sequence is TGTGCCAGCTCATCCGGACAGGGGACCTCTAACTATGGCTACACCTTC.

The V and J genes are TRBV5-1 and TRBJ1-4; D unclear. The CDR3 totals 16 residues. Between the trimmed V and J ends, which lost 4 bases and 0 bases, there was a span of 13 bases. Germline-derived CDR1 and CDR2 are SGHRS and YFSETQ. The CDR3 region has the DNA TGCGCCAGCAGCCCGACCCCCCTAGCAACTAATGAAAAACTGTTTTTT. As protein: CASSPTPLATNEKLFF.

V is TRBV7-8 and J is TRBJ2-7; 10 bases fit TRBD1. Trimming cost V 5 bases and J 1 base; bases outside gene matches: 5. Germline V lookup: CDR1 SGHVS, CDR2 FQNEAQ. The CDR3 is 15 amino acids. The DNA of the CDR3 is TGTGCCAGCAGCGATACGGGACAGGGGTCCTACGAGCAGTACTTC. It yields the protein CASSDTGQGSYEQYF.

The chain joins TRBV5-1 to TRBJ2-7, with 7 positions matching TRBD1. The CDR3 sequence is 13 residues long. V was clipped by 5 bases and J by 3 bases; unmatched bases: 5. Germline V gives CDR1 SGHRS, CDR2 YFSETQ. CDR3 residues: CASSSSGGYEQYF. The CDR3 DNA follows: TGCGCCAGCAGTTCCTCAGGGGGCTACGAGCAGTACTTC.

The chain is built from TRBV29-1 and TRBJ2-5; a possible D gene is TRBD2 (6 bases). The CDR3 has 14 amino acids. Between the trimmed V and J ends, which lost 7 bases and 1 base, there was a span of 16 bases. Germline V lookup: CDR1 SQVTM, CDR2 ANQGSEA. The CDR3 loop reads CSAAGLRFQETQYF. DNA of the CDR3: TGCAGCGCCGCGGGACTCCGCTTCCAAGAGACCCAGTACTTC.

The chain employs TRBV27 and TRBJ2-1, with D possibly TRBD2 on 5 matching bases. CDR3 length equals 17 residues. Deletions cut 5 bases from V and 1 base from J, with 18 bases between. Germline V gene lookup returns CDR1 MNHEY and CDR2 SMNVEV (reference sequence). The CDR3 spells CASSPPTPGVSYNEQFF. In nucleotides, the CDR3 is TGTGCCAGCAGTCCCCCGACCCCCGGGGTATCCTACAATGAGCAGTTCTTC.

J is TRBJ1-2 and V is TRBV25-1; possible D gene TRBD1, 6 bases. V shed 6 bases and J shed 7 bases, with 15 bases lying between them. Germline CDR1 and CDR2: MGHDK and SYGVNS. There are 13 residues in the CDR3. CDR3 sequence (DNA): TGTGCCAGCAGGGGGGCCGCGGGAGTTGGCTACACCTTC. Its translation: CASRGAAGVGYTF.

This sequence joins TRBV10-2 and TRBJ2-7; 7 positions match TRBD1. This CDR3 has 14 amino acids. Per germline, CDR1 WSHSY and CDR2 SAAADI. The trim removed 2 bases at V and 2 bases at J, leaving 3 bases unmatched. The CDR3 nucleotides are TGCGCCAGCAGTGAGAACAGGGGAACCTACGAGCAGTACTTC. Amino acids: CASSENRGTYEQYF.

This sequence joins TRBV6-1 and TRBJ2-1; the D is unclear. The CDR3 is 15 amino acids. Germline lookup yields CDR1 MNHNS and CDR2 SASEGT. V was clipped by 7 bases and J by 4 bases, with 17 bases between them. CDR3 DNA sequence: TGTGCCAGCAACCTCTCTGGCCGAACGTACAATGAGCAGTTCTTC. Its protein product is CASNLSGRTYNEQFF.

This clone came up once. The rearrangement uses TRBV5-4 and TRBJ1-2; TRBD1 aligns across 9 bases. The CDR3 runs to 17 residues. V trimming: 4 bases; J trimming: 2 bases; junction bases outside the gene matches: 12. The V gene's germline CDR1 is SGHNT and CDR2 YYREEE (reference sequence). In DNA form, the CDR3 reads TGTGCCAGCAGCGCCGGGACAGGGACTCGTCTGAACTATGGCTACACCTTC. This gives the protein CASSAGTGTRLNYGYTF. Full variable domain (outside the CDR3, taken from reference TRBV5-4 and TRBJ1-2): ETGVTQSPTHLIKTRGQQVTLRCSSQSGHNTVSWYQQALGQGPQFIFQYYREEENGRGNFPPRFSGLQFPNYSSELNVNALELDDSALYLCASSAGTGTRLNYGYTFGSGTRLTVV.

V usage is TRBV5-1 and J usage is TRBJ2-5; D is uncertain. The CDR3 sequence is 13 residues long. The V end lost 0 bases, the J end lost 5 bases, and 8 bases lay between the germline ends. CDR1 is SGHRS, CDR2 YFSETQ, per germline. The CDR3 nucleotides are TGCGCCAGCAGCTTGGCCCCACTGGAGACCCAGTACTTC. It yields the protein CASSLAPLETQYF.

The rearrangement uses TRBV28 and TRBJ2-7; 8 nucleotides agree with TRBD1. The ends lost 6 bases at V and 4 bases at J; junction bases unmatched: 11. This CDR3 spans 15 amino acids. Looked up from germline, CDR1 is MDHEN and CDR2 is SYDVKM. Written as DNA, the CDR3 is TGTGCCAGCAGAACCGGGACAGGTCTTTTATACGAGCAGTACTTC. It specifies CASRTGTGLLYEQYF.

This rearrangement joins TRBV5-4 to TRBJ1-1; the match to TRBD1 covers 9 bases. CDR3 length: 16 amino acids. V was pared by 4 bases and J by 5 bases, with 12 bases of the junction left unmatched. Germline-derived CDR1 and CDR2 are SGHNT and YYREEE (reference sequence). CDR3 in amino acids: CASSPGGTGRGTEAFF. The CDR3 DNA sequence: TGTGCCAGCAGCCCGGGGGGGACAGGGAGGGGAACTGAAGCTTTCTTT.

Written as DNA, the CDR3 is TGTGCCTGGAGTTTGGGACAGGTGGTCAGCGAGACCCAGTACTTC. Translation: CAWSLGQVVSETQYF. The rearrangement joins TRBV30 to TRBJ2-5; the match to TRBD1 covers 8 bases. J gave up 5 bases and V 2 bases, and 10 bases lay outside the gene matches. In germline, CDR1 is GTSNPN, CDR2 SVGIG (reference sequence). CDR3 length: 15 amino acids.